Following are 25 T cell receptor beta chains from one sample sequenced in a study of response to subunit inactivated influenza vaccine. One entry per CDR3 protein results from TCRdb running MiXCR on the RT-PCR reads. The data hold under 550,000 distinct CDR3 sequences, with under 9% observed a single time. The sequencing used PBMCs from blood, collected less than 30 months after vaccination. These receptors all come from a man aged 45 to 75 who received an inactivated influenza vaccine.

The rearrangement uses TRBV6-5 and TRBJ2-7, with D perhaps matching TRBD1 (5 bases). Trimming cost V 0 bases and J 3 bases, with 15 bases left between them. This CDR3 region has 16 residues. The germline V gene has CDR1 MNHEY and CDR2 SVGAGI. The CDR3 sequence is CASSYSVVKGHYEQYF. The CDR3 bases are TGTGCCAGCAGTTACTCGGTGGTAAAGGGGCACTACGAGCAGTACTTC.

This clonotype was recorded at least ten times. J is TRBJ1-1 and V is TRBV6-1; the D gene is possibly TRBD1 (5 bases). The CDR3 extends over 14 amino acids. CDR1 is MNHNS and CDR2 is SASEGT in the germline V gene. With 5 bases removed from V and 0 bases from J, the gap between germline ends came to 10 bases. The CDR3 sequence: CASSPGRLNTEAFF. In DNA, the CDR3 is TGTGCCAGCAGTCCGGGACGTCTGAACACTGAAGCTTTCTTT.

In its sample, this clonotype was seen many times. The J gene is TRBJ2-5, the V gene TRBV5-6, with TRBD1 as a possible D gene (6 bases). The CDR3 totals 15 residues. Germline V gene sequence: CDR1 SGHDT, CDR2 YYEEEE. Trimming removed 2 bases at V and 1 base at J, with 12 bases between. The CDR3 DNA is TGTGCCAGCAGCTTTGATGGACAGCCCCAAGAGACCCAGTACTTC. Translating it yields CASSFDGQPQETQYF.

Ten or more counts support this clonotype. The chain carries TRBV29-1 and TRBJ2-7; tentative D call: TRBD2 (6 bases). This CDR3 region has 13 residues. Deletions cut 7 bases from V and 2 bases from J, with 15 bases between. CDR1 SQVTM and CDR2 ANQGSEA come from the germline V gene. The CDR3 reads CSAVGTHAYEQYF. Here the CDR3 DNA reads TGCAGCGCTGTAGGGACTCATGCCTACGAGCAGTACTTC.

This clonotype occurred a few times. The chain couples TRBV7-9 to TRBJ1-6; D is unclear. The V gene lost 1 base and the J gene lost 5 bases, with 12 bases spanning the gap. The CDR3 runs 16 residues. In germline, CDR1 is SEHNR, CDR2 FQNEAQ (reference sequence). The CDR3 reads CASSLGWTKDNSPLHF. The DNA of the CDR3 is TGTGCCAGCAGCTTAGGTTGGACGAAAGATAATTCACCCCTCCACTTT.

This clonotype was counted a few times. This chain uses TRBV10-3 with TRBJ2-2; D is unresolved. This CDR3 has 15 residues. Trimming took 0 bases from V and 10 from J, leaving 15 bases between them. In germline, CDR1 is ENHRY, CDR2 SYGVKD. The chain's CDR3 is CAISESAVKVVELFF. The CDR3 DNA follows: TGTGCCATCAGTGAGTCCGCGGTTAAGGTGGTGGAGCTGTTTTTT.

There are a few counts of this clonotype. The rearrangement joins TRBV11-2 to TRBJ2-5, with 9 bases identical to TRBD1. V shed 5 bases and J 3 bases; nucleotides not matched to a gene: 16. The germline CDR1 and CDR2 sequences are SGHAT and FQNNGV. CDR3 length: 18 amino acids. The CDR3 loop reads CASSRRSYRGRLEETQYF. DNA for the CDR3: TGTGCCAGCAGCCGTAGGAGCTACAGGGGGCGCCTCGAAGAGACCCAGTACTTC. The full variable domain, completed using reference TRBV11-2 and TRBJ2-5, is EAGVAQSPRYKIIEKRQSVAFWCNPISGHATLYWYQQILGQGPKLLIQFQNNGVVDDSQLPKDRFSAERLKGVDSTLKIQPAKLEDSAVYLCASSRRSYRGRLEETQYFGPGTRLLVL.

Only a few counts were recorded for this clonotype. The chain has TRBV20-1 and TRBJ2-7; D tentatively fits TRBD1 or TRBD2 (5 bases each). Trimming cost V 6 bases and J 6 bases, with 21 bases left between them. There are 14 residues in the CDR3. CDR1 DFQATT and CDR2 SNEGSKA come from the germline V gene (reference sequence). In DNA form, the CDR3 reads TGCAGTGCCCTTGGGGGTTCCTTGGGGTCCGAGCAGTACTTC. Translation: CSALGGSLGSEQYF.

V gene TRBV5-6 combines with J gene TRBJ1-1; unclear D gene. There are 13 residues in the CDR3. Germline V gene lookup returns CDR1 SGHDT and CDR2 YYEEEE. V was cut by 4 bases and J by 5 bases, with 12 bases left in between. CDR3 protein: CASSTAGKTEAFF. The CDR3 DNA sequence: TGTGCCAGCAGCACTGCGGGGAAGACTGAAGCTTTCTTT. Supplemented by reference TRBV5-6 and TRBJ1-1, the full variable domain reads DAGVTQSPTHLIKTRGQQVTLRCSPKSGHDTVSWYQQALGQGPQFIFQYYEEEERQRGNFPDRFSGHQFPNYSSELNVNALLLGDSALYLCASSTAGKTEAFFGQGTRLTVV.

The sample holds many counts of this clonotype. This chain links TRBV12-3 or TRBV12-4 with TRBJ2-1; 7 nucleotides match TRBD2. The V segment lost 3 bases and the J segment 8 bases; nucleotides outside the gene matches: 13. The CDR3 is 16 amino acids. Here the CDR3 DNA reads TGTGCCAGCAGTTTTTGGGGGGGGGTGAACAATGATGAGCAGTTCTTC. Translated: CASSFWGGVNNDEQFF.

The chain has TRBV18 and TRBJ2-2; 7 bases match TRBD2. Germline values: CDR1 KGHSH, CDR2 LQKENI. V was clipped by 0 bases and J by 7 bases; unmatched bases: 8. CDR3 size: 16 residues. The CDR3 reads CASSPPSSGKVGELFF. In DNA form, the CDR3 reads TGTGCCAGCTCACCACCGTCTAGCGGAAAGGTCGGGGAGCTGTTTTTT.

The CDR3 nucleotides read TGCAGTGCTCCTAAGATAAACACCGGGGAGCTGTTTTTT. This translates into CSAPKINTGELFF. The J gene is TRBJ2-2, the V gene TRBV20-1, with D unclear. V gave up 5 bases and J gave up 2 bases, with 9 bases separating them. Germline V gene data show CDR1 as DFQATT and CDR2 as SNEGSKA (reference sequence). The CDR3 runs to 13 residues.

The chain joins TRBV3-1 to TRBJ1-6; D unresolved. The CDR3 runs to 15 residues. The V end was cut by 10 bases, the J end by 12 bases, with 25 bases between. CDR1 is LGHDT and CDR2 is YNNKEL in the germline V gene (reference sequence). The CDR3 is CATKTGDSPREPLHF. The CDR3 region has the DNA TGTGCCACCAAAACGGGTGATTCCCCACGCGAACCCCTCCACTTT.

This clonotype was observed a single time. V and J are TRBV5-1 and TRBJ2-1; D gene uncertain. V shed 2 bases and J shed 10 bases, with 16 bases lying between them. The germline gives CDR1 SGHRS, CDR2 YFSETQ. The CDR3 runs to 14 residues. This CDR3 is CASSLSVQGNEQFF. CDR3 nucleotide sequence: TGCGCCAGCAGCTTATCGGTCCAAGGGAACGAGCAGTTCTTC.

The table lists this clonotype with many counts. The CDR3 DNA reads TGTGCCAGCAGCCCCCTCGAGACTAGCGGGAGGAAGCAGTACTTC. This codes for CASSPLETSGRKQYF. This rearrangement joins TRBV14 to TRBJ2-7; 13 nucleotides match TRBD2. Germline CDR1 and CDR2: SGHDN and FVKESK. Trimming took 4 bases from V and 8 from J; bases not matched to a gene: 8. The CDR3 contains 15 residues.

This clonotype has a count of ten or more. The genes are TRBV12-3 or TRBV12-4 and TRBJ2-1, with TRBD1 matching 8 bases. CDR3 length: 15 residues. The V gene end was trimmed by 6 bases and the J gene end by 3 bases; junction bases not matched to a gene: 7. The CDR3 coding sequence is TGTGCCAGCAGGTCCGGGACAGGAGGCTACAATGAGCAGTTCTTC. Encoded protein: CASRSGTGGYNEQFF.

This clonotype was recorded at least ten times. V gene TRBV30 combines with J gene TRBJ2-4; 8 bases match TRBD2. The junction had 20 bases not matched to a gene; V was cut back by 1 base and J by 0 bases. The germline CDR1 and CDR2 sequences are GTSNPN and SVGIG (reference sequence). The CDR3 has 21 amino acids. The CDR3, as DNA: TGTGCCTGGAGTGACCCGGGCACGAGCGGGAGAGTGGAGGTAGCCAAAAACATTCAGTACTTC. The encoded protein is CAWSDPGTSGRVEVAKNIQYF.

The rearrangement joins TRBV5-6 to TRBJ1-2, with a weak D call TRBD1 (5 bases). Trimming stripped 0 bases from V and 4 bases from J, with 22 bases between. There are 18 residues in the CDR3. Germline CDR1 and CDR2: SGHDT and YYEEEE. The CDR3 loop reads CASSLEWPQGLQSYGYTF. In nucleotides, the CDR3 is TGTGCCAGCAGCTTGGAATGGCCCCAGGGTCTTCAATCCTATGGCTACACCTTC.

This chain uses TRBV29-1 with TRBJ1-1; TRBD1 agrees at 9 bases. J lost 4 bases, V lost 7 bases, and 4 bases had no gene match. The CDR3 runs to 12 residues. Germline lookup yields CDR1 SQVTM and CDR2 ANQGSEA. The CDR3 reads CSGGQGGTEAFF. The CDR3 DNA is TGCAGCGGGGGACAGGGCGGCACTGAAGCTTTCTTT. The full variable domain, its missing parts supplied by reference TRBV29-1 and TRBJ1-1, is SAVISQKPSRDICQRGTSLTIQCQVDSQVTMMFWYRQQPGQSLTLIATANQGSEATYESGFVIDKFPISRPNLTFSTLTVSNMSPEDSSIYLCSGGQGGTEAFFGQGTRLTVV.

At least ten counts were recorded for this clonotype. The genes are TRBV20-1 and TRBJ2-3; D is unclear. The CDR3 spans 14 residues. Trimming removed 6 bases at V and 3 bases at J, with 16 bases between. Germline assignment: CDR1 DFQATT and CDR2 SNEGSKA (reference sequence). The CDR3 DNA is TGCAGTGCCGCCATGCAGGCGCAGACAGATACGCAGTATTTT. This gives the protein CSAAMQAQTDTQYF.

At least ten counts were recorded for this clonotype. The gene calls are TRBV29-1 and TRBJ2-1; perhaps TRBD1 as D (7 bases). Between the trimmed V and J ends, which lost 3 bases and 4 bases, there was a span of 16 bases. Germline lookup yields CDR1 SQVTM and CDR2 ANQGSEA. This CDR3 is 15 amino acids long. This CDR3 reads CSVDAGQSYYNEQFF. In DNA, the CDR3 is TGCAGCGTTGACGCGGGACAGAGCTATTACAATGAGCAGTTCTTC.

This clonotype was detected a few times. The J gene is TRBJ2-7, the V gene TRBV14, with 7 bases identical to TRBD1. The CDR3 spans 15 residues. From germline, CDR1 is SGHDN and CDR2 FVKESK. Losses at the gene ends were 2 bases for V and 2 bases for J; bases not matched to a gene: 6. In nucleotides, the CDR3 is TGTGCCAGCAGCCAAATACAGGGGTGGACCTACGAGCAGTACTTC. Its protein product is CASSQIQGWTYEQYF.

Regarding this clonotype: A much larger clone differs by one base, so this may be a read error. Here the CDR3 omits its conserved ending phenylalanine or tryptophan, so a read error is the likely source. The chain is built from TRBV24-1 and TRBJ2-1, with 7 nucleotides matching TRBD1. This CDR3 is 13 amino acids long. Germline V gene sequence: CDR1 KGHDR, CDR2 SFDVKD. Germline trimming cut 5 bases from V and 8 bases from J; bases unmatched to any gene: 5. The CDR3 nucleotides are TGTGCCACCAGTGCGACAGGGTCGGATGAGCAGTTCTCC. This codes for CATSATGSDEQFS.

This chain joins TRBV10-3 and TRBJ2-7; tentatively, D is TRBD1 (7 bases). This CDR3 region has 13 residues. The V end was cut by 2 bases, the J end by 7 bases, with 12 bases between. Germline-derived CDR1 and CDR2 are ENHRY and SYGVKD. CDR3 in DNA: TGTGCCATCAGTGAGCCGACAGGGAGGGAGCAGTACTTC. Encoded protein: CAISEPTGREQYF.

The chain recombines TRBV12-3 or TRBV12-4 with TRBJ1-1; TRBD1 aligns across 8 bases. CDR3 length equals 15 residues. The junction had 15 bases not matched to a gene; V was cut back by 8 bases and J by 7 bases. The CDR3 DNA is TGTGCCAGCTCCCTCAGGGGGCATTCTAGGGTTGAAGCTTTCTTT. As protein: CASSLRGHSRVEAFF.